This is a list of T cell receptor beta chains from one sample in a study of cytomegalovirus exposure and HLA in healthy donors. The data were produced by immunoSEQ multiplex PCR, yet TCRdb's version contains in-frame clones alone and is incomplete. Of 200,000 to 250,000 clones in the sample, about 80% were seen once. The sequenced sample was PBMCs. These TCRs come from a woman in her thirties or forties in good health and CMV-seronegative. Both conserved end residues are part of each CDR3. A D gene is named only where the DNA matches it firmly. Some rows have no size entry. The others give once, few or many, or a class for an expanded clone.

few	TRBV4-1	NA	TRBJ1-1	TGCGCCAGCAGCCATGACCTACAGGGGAACACTGAAGCTTTCTTT	CASSHDLQGNTEAFF
NA	TRBV11-3	TRBD1	TRBJ1-1	TGTGCCAGCAGCTTAGAAGGGGGCAACACTGAAGCTTTCTTT	CASSLEGGNTEAFF
NA	TRBV7-9	TRBD1	TRBJ1-2	TGTGCCAGCAGCTTTACTGGGACAGCCTTTAACTATGGCTACACCTTC	CASSFTGTAFNYGYTF
once	TRBV5-1	TRBD1	TRBJ1-2	TGCGCCAGCAGCGCATACAGGGGCGCCTATGGCTACACCTTC	CASSAYRGAYGYTF
NA	TRBV7-7	TRBD1	TRBJ2-7	TGTGCTAGCAGCTCGGGGGACAGGGACGAGCAGTACTTC	CASSSGDRDEQYF
once	TRBV11-2	TRBD1	TRBJ2-5	TGTGCCAGCAGCCACTGGGACAGGGAGGGGAGAGAGACCCAGTACTTC	CASSHWDREGRETQYF
NA	TRBV30	TRBD1	TRBJ2-5	TGTGCCTGGAGTTTAACAGGGGTCGAGACCCAGTACTTC	CAWSLTGVETQYF
NA	TRBV29-1	NA	TRBJ2-5	TGCAGCGTTGTCGGGGGAGAGGAAGAGACCCAGTACTTC	CSVVGGEEETQYF
NA	TRBV28	NA	TRBJ1-6	TGTGCCAGCAGTCTCACCTCGACAGGACATAATTCACCCCTCCACTTT	CASSLTSTGHNSPLHF
NA	TRBV7-9	TRBD1	TRBJ2-7	TGTGCCAGCAGCCCCGGACAGGGGAGCTCCTACGAGCAGTACTTC	CASSPGQGSSYEQYF
once	TRBV5-6	TRBD1	TRBJ1-2	TGTGCCAGCAGCTTGCCAGGACAGGACTATGGCTACACCTTC	CASSLPGQDYGYTF
NA	TRBV9	TRBD1	TRBJ1-5	TGTGCCAGCGGACAGGGGAATCAGCCCCAGCATTTT	CASGQGNQPQHF
NA	TRBV19	TRBD2	TRBJ2-3	TGTGCCAGTAGTGTTAGCGGGCAAATGGGAGATACGCAGTATTTT	CASSVSGQMGDTQYF
NA	TRBV27	TRBD1	TRBJ1-3	TGTGCCAGCAGTCCTCACAGGGGTGGCAACACCATATATTTT	CASSPHRGGNTIYF